The subject of this entry is one T cell receptor beta chain. Losses at the gene ends were 11 bases for V and 6 bases for J; bases not matched to a gene: 12. The CDR3 loop spans 13 amino acids. CDR1 is MNHEY and CDR2 is SVGAGI in the germline V gene. The sample belongs to a study of blood T cell repertoires in COVID-19. TCRdb's table, derived via immunoSEQ multiplex PCR, lists solely in-frame clones and lacks some. The repertoire holds some 200,000 clones, with nearly 90% as singletons. Material for sequencing was peripheral blood. The chain employs TRBV6-5 and TRBJ1-2; 7 positions match TRBD1. The receptor was isolated from a woman aged 18 to 35 who had recovered from COVID-19. The CDR3 spells CAGDRAAGHGYTF. CDR3 sequence (DNA): TGTGCCGGCGACAGGGCTGCGGGACATGGCTACACCTTC.